This T cell receptor beta chain was profiled in a study of shared clonotypes between healthy human individuals. Study-wide context: Two female and a few male donors aged 18 to 49 were enrolled. General observations from the study: Four donors held about 5% of naive CD4 clonotypes in common. Sampling covered blood only; tissue repertoires likely differ.

Method: immunoSEQ multiplex PCR; TCRdb's copy keeps in-frame clones and lacks some. This sample has 2 million to 2.5 million clones, with around 95% found just once. This clone is a singleton in its sample. The antigen is unknown. The V gene's germline CDR1 is GTSNPN and CDR2 SVGIG (reference sequence). The V and J ends lost 0 bases and 4 bases respectively, with 10 bases between them. The CDR3 consists of 14 residues. The origin of this receptor is a man younger than 35 in good health. V gene TRBV30 combines with J gene TRBJ1-5; D gene uncertain. The specimen sequenced was naive CD4+ T cells sorted from blood. As for subset: CD45RA+ positively selected. CDR3: CAWSVARSNQPQHF. CDR3 bases: TGTGCCTGGAGTGTAGCACGGTCGAATCAGCCCCAGCATTTT.